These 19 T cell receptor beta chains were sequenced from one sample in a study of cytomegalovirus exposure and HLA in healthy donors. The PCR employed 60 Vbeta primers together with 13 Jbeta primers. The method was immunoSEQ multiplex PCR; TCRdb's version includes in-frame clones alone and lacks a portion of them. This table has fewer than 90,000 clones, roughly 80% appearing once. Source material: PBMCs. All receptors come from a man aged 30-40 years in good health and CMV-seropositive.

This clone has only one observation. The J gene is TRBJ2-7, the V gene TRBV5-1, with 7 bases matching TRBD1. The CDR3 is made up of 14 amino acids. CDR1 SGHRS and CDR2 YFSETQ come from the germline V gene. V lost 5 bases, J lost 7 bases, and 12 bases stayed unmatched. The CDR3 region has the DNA TGCGCCAGCAGTACCGGGACAGCCCTTTGGGAGCAGTACTTC. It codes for CASSTGTALWEQYF.

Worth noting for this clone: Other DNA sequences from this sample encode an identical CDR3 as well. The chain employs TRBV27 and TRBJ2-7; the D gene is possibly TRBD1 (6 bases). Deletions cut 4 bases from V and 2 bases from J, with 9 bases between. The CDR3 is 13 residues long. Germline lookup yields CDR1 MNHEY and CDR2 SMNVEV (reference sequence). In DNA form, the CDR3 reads TGTGCCAGCAGTTACAGGGCCGCCTACGAGCAGTACTTC. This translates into CASSYRAAYEQYF.

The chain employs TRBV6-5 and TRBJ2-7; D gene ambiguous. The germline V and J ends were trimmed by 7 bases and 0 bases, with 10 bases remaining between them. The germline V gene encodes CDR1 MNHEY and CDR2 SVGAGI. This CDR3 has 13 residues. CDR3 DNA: TGTGCCAGCACCCTGAAAGCCTCCTACGAGCAGTACTTC. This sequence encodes CASTLKASYEQYF.

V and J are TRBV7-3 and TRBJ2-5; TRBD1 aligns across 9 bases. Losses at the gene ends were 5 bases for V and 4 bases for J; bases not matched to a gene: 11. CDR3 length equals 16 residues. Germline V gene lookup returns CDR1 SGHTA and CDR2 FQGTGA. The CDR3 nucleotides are TGTGCCAGCAGCCGGGGAGGGGGACAGGGAAGAGAGACCCAGTACTTC. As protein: CASSRGGGQGRETQYF.

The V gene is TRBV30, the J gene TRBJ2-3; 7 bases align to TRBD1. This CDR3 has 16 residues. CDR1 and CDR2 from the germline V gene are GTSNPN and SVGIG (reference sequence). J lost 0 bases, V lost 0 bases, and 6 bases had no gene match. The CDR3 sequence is CAWSVQNRGSTDTQYF. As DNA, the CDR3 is TGTGCCTGGAGTGTCCAGAACAGGGGAAGCACAGATACGCAGTATTTT.

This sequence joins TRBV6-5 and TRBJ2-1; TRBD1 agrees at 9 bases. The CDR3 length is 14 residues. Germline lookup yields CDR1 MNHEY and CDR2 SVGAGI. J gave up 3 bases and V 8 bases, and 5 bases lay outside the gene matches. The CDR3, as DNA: TGTGCCAGCGGCCGGGACAGGGTCTACAATGAGCAGTTCTTC. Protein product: CASGRDRVYNEQFF.

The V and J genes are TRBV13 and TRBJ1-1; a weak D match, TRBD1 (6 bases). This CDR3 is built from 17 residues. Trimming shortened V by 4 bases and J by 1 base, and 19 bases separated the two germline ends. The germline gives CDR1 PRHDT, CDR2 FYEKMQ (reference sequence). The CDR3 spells CASSWGGGRGRNTEAFF. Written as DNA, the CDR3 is TGTGCCAGCAGCTGGGGTGGGGGCAGGGGTAGGAACACTGAAGCTTTCTTT.

CDR3 bases: TGTGCCAGCAGCTTGGCGGGGGATGGCTACACCTTC. Its protein is CASSLAGDGYTF. The chain has TRBV7-2 and TRBJ1-2, with a tentative D call TRBD1 (5 bases). The CDR3 spans 12 residues. Per germline, CDR1 SGHTA and CDR2 FQGNSA. V lost 3 bases and J 6 bases, leaving 8 bases between the germline ends.

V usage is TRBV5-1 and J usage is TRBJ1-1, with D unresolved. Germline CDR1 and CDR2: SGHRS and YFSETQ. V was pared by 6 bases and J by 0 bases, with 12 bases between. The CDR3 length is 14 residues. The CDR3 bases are TGCGCCAGCACCTTTTTAGACATGAACACTGAAGCTTTCTTT. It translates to CASTFLDMNTEAFF.

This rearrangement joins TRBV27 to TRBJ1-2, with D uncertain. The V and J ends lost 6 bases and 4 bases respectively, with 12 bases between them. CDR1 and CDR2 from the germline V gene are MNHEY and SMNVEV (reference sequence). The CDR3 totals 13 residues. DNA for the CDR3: TGTGCCAGCAGCCAACACCGAGGCTATGGCTACACCTTC. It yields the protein CASSQHRGYGYTF.

The CDR3 region is CASSLSPGQGNEKLFF. CDR3 in DNA: TGTGCCAGCAGCTTAAGTCCGGGACAGGGAAACGAAAAACTGTTTTTT. The chain recombines TRBV9 with TRBJ1-4; 9 bases match TRBD1. Trimming removed 4 bases from V and 8 bases from J; junction bases left unmatched: 12. Germline assignment: CDR1 SGDLS and CDR2 YYNGEE. This CDR3 has 16 residues.

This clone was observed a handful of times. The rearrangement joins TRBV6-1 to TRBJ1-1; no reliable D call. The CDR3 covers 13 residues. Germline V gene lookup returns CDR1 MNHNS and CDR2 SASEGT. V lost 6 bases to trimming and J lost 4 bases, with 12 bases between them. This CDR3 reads CASRSSVATEAFF. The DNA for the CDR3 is TGTGCCAGCAGATCCTCGGTAGCCACTGAAGCTTTCTTT.

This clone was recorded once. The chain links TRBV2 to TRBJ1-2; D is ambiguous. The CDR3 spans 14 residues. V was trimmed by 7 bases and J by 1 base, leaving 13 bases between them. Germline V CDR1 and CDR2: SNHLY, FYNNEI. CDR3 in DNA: TGTGCCAGCACCGCCCCACGCGATAACTATGGCTACACCTTC. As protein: CASTAPRDNYGYTF.

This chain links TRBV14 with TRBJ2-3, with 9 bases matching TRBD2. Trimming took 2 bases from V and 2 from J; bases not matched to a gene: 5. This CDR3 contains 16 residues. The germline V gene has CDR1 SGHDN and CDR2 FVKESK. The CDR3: CASSQPPSGVTDTQYF. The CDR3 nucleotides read TGTGCCAGCAGCCAACCCCCTAGCGGGGTCACAGATACGCAGTATTTT.

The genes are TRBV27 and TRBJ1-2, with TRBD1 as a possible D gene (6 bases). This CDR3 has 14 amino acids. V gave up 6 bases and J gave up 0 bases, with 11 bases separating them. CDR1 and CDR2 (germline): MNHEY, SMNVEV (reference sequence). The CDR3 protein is CASSGQPSNYGYTF. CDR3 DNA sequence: TGTGCCAGCAGCGGACAGCCGTCTAACTATGGCTACACCTTC.

CDR3 protein: CASSLTGQGYQETQYF. CDR3 coding DNA: TGCGCCAGCAGCTTGACCGGACAGGGGTACCAAGAGACCCAGTACTTC. This chain links TRBV5-1 with TRBJ2-5; 9 nucleotides align to TRBD1. Per the germline V gene, CDR1 is SGHRS and CDR2 is YFSETQ. The J segment lost 0 bases and the V segment lost 1 base, leaving 4 bases of the junction unmatched. The CDR3 is 16 residues long.

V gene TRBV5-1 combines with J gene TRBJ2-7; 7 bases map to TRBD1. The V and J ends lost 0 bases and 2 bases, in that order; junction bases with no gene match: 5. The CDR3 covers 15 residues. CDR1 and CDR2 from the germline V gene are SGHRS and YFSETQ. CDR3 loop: CASSLAHQGAYEQYF. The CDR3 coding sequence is TGCGCCAGCAGCTTGGCCCATCAGGGGGCCTACGAGCAGTACTTC.

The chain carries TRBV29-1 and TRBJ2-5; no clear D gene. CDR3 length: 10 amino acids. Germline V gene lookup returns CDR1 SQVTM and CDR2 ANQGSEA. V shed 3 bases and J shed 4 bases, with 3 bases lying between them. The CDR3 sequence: CSVDGETQYF. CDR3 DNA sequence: TGCAGCGTTGACGGAGAGACCCAGTACTTC.

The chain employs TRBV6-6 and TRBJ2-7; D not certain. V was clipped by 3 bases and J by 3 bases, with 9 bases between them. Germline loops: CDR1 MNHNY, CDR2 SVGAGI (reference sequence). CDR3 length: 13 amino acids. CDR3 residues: CASSYSDNYEQYF. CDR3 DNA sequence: TGTGCCAGCAGTTATTCCGACAACTACGAGCAGTACTTC.